Listed here are 14 T cell receptor beta chains from one sample, sequenced in a study of cytomegalovirus exposure and HLA in healthy donors. PCR employed 60 Vbeta and 13 Jbeta primers. The repertoire was sequenced with immunoSEQ multiplex PCR; TCRdb's copy has only in-frame clones and lacks some. This sample's clone table lists approximately 110,000 clones. Sample: PBMCs. These receptors were collected from a man aged 18 to 30 in good health and CMV-seronegative.

CDR3 amino acids: CASSMSGGGGREAFF. The CDR3 coding sequence is TGTGCCAGTAGTATGTCTGGGGGAGGAGGTAGAGAAGCTTTCTTT. V usage is TRBV19 and J usage is TRBJ1-1; possible D gene TRBD1, 5 bases. With 3 bases removed from V and 8 bases from J, the gap between germline ends came to 19 bases. The CDR3 runs to 15 residues. In germline, CDR1 is LNHDA, CDR2 SQIVND (reference sequence).

The CDR3 coding sequence is TGTGCCACCAGCAGGGACAGGGTCGAGCAGTACTTC. Protein product: CATSRDRVEQYF. The rearrangement joins TRBV15 to TRBJ2-7; 8 bases agree with TRBD1. V lost 3 bases and J lost 6; bases outside the gene matches: 1. CDR1 is LNHNV, CDR2 YYDKDF, per germline (reference sequence). The CDR3 length is 12 residues.

The chain recombines TRBV18 with TRBJ1-5; D uncertain. Trimming took off 4 bases at V and 0 bases at J, with 13 bases between the two ends. The V gene's germline CDR1 is KGHSH and CDR2 LQKENI. This CDR3 comprises 16 residues. The CDR3 loop reads CASSLDGEASNQPQHF. For the CDR3, the DNA is TGTGCCAGCTCACTTGACGGAGAAGCTAGCAATCAGCCCCAGCATTTT.

The V call is TRBV18, the J call TRBJ1-1; D may be TRBD1 (5 bases). V was cut by 3 bases and J by 7 bases, with 12 bases left in between. This CDR3 has 13 amino acids. The germline CDR1 and CDR2 sequences are KGHSH and LQKENI. The CDR3 DNA is TGTGCCAGCTCACCGAATACAGGACGTGAAGCTTTCTTT. This sequence encodes CASSPNTGREAFF.

The chain uses TRBV13 and TRBJ2-5, with 7 positions matching TRBD2. Gene TRBJ2-7 matches the end of the DNA better, so the J call may be wrong. This CDR3 comprises 14 residues. The V gene's germline CDR1 is PRHDT and CDR2 FYEKMQ (reference sequence). The CDR3 region is CASSLRLADYEQYF. The CDR3 nucleotides read TGTGCCAGCAGCTTAAGACTAGCAGACTACGAGCAGTACTTC.

Here the CDR3 DNA reads TGTGCCAGCAGCTTAGGGAGGGATACGCAGTATTTT. This sequence encodes CASSLGRDTQYF. This chain connects TRBV7-2 to TRBJ2-3; D is perhaps TRBD2 (5 bases). The V end lost 1 base, the J end lost 6 bases, and 5 bases lay between the germline ends. The CDR3 has 12 residues. The germline CDR1 and CDR2 sequences are SGHTA and FQGNSA.

The CDR3 sequence: CASSGTQGALGYGYTF. In nucleotides, the CDR3 is TGTGCCAGCAGCGGCACACAGGGGGCCCTCGGCTATGGCTACACCTTC. V usage is TRBV9 and J usage is TRBJ1-2, with 9 bases aligning to TRBD1. The CDR3 extends over 16 amino acids. The junction had 10 bases not matched to a gene; V was cut back by 3 bases and J by 4 bases. Germline loops: CDR1 SGDLS, CDR2 YYNGEE. Full variable domain (missing parts from reference TRBV9 and TRBJ1-2): DSGVTQTPKHLITATGQRVTLRCSPRSGDLSVYWYQQSLDQGLQFLIQYYNGEERAKGNILERFSAQQFPDLHSELNLSSLELGDSALYFCASSGTQGALGYGYTFGSGTRLTVV.

V gene TRBV28 combines with J gene TRBJ1-1; D unresolved. The length of the CDR3 is 12 residues. Germline values: CDR1 MDHEN, CDR2 SYDVKM. V was pared by 7 bases and J by 5 bases, with 11 bases between. The CDR3, as DNA: TGTGCCAGCAAAGCGGTATTGACTGAAGCTTTCTTT. Amino acids: CASKAVLTEAFF.

This rearrangement joins TRBV5-4 to TRBJ2-3; 7 bases map to TRBD1. CDR3 length: 14 amino acids. The ends lost 7 bases at V and 7 bases at J; junction bases unmatched: 12. CDR1 and CDR2 (germline): SGHNT, YYREEE (reference sequence). CDR3 sequence (DNA): TGTGCCAGCTGGGACAGCACTGCAGTGCATACGCAGTATTTT. It codes for CASWDSTAVHTQYF.

V and J are TRBV4-1 and TRBJ1-5; D is ambiguous. Germline V gene data show CDR1 as MGHRA and CDR2 as YSYEKL. The CDR3 sequence is 17 residues long. Trimming stripped 0 bases from V and 4 bases from J, with 16 bases between. CDR3 bases: TGCGCCAGCAGCCAAGATGAAAACGGTGGGAGAAATCAGCCCCAGCATTTT. Translating it yields CASSQDENGGRNQPQHF.

The rearrangement joins TRBV6-1 to TRBJ2-7, with 10 bases fitting TRBD2. CDR3 length equals 20 residues. V trimming: 4 bases; J trimming: 0 bases; junction bases outside the gene matches: 18. Per the germline V gene, CDR1 is MNHNS and CDR2 is SASEGT. The CDR3 DNA sequence: TGTGCCAGCAGTGGCCTTGGGGAGCGGGGGGGCTCTCCTGACTCCTACGAGCAGTACTTC. Its protein product is CASSGLGERGGSPDSYEQYF.

The chain employs TRBV5-5 and TRBJ2-5; 11 bases fit TRBD2. V trimming: 0 bases; J trimming: 5 bases; junction bases outside the gene matches: 9. The germline gives CDR1 SGHKS, CDR2 YYEKEE (reference sequence). CDR3 length equals 17 residues. The CDR3 reads CASSLEVAGGEWETQYF. The CDR3 nucleotides are TGTGCCAGCAGCTTGGAAGTAGCGGGGGGGGAGTGGGAGACCCAGTACTTC. Based on the CDR3 plus reference TRBV5-5 and TRBJ2-5, the full variable domain is DAGVTQSPTHLIKTRGQQVTLRCSPISGHKSVSWYQQVLGQGPQFIFQYYEKEERGRGNFPDRFSARQFPNYSSELNVNALLLGDSALYLCASSLEVAGGEWETQYFGPGTRLLVL.

The rearrangement uses TRBV18 and TRBJ2-3; D perhaps matches TRBD1 (5 bases). This CDR3 has 16 residues. Germline V gene data show CDR1 as KGHSH and CDR2 as LQKENI. The germline V and J ends were trimmed by 8 bases and 2 bases, with 20 bases remaining between them. The CDR3 region is CASPRSQTGVTDTQYF. CDR3 nucleotide sequence: TGTGCCAGCCCCAGATCCCAAACAGGAGTCACAGATACGCAGTATTTT.

This sequence joins TRBV7-9 and TRBJ2-1; 7 positions agree with TRBD2. CDR3 length: 15 amino acids. The germline gives CDR1 SEHNR, CDR2 FQNEAQ (reference sequence). The V segment lost 2 bases and the J segment 7 bases; nucleotides outside the gene matches: 8. The CDR3 protein is CASSLYSGDGNEQFF. CDR3 DNA sequence: TGTGCCAGCAGCTTATACAGCGGGGATGGGAATGAGCAGTTCTTC.